One TCR beta chain is described in this entry. V was pared by 2 bases and J by 0 bases, with 15 bases between. The CDR3 has 17 residues. CDR1 and CDR2 from the germline V gene are ENHRY and SYGVKD. The sample comes from a study of blood T cell repertoires in COVID-19. As for the study in general: Samples of COVID-19 (acute and convalescent) were obtained from the United States, Italy and Spain. Sources were T cells, B-cell-depleted T cells, or PBMCs; the material itself was cDNA or gDNA.

As originally analysed: How many nucleated cells were present was estimated from reference gene primer amplification. Libraries were prepared by immunoSEQ multiplex PCR; TCRdb keeps only in-frame clonotypes and omits some of them. V, J and clone size derive from that table, while D and trimming were established from the DNA sequence. The sample consists of 250,000 to 300,000 clones, around 85% of them appearing once. The gene calls are TRBV10-3 and TRBJ2-3; TRBD2 might be the D (6 bases). Sequencing was done on a sample of peripheral blood. The sequence was obtained from a woman in her 70s with acute or convalescent COVID-19. Written as DNA, the CDR3 is TGTGCCATCAGTGAGCCTGCGGGGCCGCCCAGCACAGATACGCAGTATTTT. Translating gives CAISEPAGPPSTDTQYF.